This T cell receptor (beta chain) was profiled in a study of blood T cell repertoires in COVID-19. Study context: Samples representing acute and convalescent COVID-19 were sourced from the United States, Italy and Spain. Sample material is recorded as cDNA or gDNA derived from T cells, B-cell-depleted T cells, or PBMCs.

Cohorts were determined from participant-reported clinical history. Germline trimming cut 2 bases from V and 8 bases from J; bases unmatched to any gene: 7. There are 15 residues in the CDR3. The V gene's germline CDR1 is LGHDT and CDR2 YNNKEL (reference sequence). Profiling relied on immunoSEQ multiplex PCR, and the TCRdb table lists in-frame clones only, not all of them. The data show hundreds of thousands of clones, around nine tenths seen once. The source material was PBMCs or T cells enriched from blood (not recorded which). This receptor was identified in a woman between 18 and 29 years old who had recovered from COVID-19. The V call is TRBV3-1 (or the pseudogene TRBV3-2), the J call TRBJ2-1, with TRBD2 matching over 9 bases. The CDR3 DNA is TGTGCCAGCAGCCAAACTTGGCGGGGGGGGGATGAGCAGTTCTTC. The encoded protein is CASSQTWRGGDEQFF.